The next 17 T cell receptor beta chains were all read from a single sample in a study of neurological immune-mediated disorders (dated by TCRdb to between 2019 and 2020). Per the publication, the time point label means: longitudinal time-point 3. Library preparation employed 5' RACE. The run used an Illumina HiSeq 2500. Starting from the raw public reads, TCRdb applied fastp trimming at Q25, assembled clones with MiXCR and retained in-frame beta chains. Rows are combined by CDR3 protein, so each entry shows the most common genes and DNA. This sample holds approximately 100,000 distinct CDR3 sequences; 10% to 12% were observed only once. Together, the top ten hold under 3.5% of the sample. The specimen was PBMCs. All receptors derive from a female donor with HTLV-1-associated myelopathy (HAM/TSP).

The rearrangement links TRBV20-1 to TRBJ2-1; D is perhaps TRBD2 (6 bases). This CDR3 comprises 11 residues. The germline V and J ends were trimmed by 5 bases and 8 bases, with 10 bases remaining between them. Germline V gives CDR1 DFQATT, CDR2 SNEGSKA (reference sequence). DNA for the CDR3: TGCAGTGCTCAGGAGGGGCATGAGCAGTTCTTC. Translation gives CSAQEGHEQFF.

The genes are TRBV5-1 and TRBJ2-7; D is possibly TRBD2 (5 bases). Germline V lookup: CDR1 SGHRS, CDR2 YFSETQ. Deletions cut 2 bases from V and 2 bases from J, with 17 bases between. There are 16 residues in the CDR3. Written as DNA, the CDR3 is TGCGCCAGCAGCTTCCAGGAGGCGGTGTCCCCCTACGAGCAGTACTTC. Its protein product is CASSFQEAVSPYEQYF.

This clonotype was seen ten or more times. The rearrangement links TRBV5-1 to TRBJ1-1; the match to TRBD1 covers 9 bases. The V and J ends lost 2 bases and 1 base, in that order; junction bases with no gene match: 3. Germline lookup yields CDR1 SGHRS and CDR2 YFSETQ. This CDR3 has 15 residues. The CDR3 protein is CASSLQGQGNTEAFF. Written as DNA, the CDR3 is TGCGCCAGCAGCTTACAGGGACAGGGGAACACTGAAGCTTTCTTT. Filled out from reference TRBV5-1 and TRBJ1-1, the complete variable domain reads KAGVTQTPRYLIKTRGQQVTLSCSPISGHRSVSWYQQTPGQGLQFLFEYFSETQRNKGNFPGRFSGRQFSNSRSEMNVSTLELGDSALYLCASSLQGQGNTEAFFGQGTRLTVV.

This clonotype has ten or more counts. The rearrangement links TRBV7-6 to TRBJ2-3, with 7 bases aligning to TRBD2. From germline, CDR1 is SGHVS and CDR2 FNYEAQ. CDR3 length: 14 amino acids. V was pared by 1 base and J by 6 bases, with 4 bases of the junction left unmatched. CDR3 DNA sequence: TGTGCCAGCAGCTTAGTGCTGGGAGGGGATACGCAGTATTTT. Its translation: CASSLVLGGDTQYF.

This clonotype came up many times. V is TRBV15 and J is TRBJ2-1; 8 bases fit TRBD2. Germline CDR1 and CDR2: LNHNV and YYDKDF (reference sequence). The CDR3 is made up of 15 amino acids. Germline trimming cut 0 bases from V and 10 bases from J; bases unmatched to any gene: 8. CDR3 in amino acids: CATSRDSLAGYEQFF. The CDR3 DNA reads as TGTGCCACCAGCAGAGATAGCCTAGCGGGTTACGAGCAGTTCTTC.

This clonotype was seen repeatedly, ten times or more. The rearrangement uses TRBV14 and TRBJ1-3; a weak D match, TRBD1 (5 bases). V gave up 0 bases and J gave up 0 bases, with 12 bases separating them. There are 17 residues in the CDR3. In germline, CDR1 is SGHDN, CDR2 FVKESK. The CDR3 nucleotides read TGTGCCAGCAGCCAAGATAGCGACAGCCGCTCTGGAAACACCATATATTTT. Protein sequence: CASSQDSDSRSGNTIYF.

This clonotype was observed many times. Mismatch with germline at one junction end may stem from a read error. The J gene is TRBJ2-7, the V gene TRBV15, with TRBD2 as a possible D gene (5 bases). Germline CDR1 LNHNV, CDR2 YYDKDF (reference sequence). The CDR3 totals 15 residues. The CDR3 protein is CATSRVERGRREQYF. CDR3 DNA sequence: TGTGCTACCAGCAGAGTTGAGAGAGGGAGACGCGAGCAGTACTTC.

This clonotype was counted a few times. The chain combines TRBV7-2 with TRBJ2-1; no firm D call. Germline V lookup: CDR1 SGHTA, CDR2 FQGNSA. The CDR3 length is 16 residues. V shed 0 bases and J shed 1 base, with 10 bases lying between them. The CDR3 loop reads CASSLAPSVSYNEQFF. CDR3 in DNA: TGTGCCAGCAGCTTAGCGCCGTCTGTATCCTACAATGAGCAGTTCTTC. Combining the CDR3 with reference TRBV7-2 and TRBJ2-1 gives the whole variable domain GAGVSQSPSNKVTEKGKDVELRCDPISGHTALYWYRQSLGQGLEFLIYFQGNSAPDKSGLPSDRFSAERTGGSVSTLTIQRTQQEDSAVYLCASSLAPSVSYNEQFFGPGTRLTVL.

This clonotype was seen many times. The V gene is TRBV29-1, the J gene TRBJ2-2, with 8 bases aligning to TRBD1. Germline CDR1 and CDR2: SQVTM and ANQGSEA. The CDR3 has 14 residues. The CDR3 protein is CSARDRRNTGELFF. The CDR3 nucleotides read TGCAGTGCTAGGGACAGGAGGAACACCGGGGAGCTGTTTTTT.

CDR3 sequence (DNA): TGTGCCAGCAGCCCTTTGGGTTACAGTTACAATGAGCAGTTCTTC. It specifies CASSPLGYSYNEQFF. This chain links TRBV5-6 with TRBJ2-1; D gene uncertain. Trimming cost V 4 bases and J 4 bases, with 15 bases left between them. From germline, CDR1 is SGHDT and CDR2 YYEEEE. The CDR3 spans 15 residues.

This clonotype came up a few times. The genes are TRBV20-1 and TRBJ2-3; TRBD2 matches at 11 bases. The length of the CDR3 is 15 residues. In germline, CDR1 is DFQATT, CDR2 SNEGSKA (reference sequence). Unmatched junction bases numbered 5, after V lost 4 bases and J lost 2 bases. CDR3 protein: CSAIAGGGSTDTQYF. The CDR3 coding sequence is TGCAGTGCTATAGCGGGGGGGGGATCCACAGATACGCAGTATTTT.

This clonotype was observed many times. V and J are TRBV10-3 and TRBJ2-1, with a possible D match to TRBD2 (5 bases). Germline V lookup: CDR1 ENHRY, CDR2 SYGVKD. CDR3 size: 12 residues. V shed 6 bases and J shed 10 bases, with 13 bases lying between them. The CDR3 spells CAIREVGYEQFF. CDR3 DNA sequence: TGTGCCATCAGGGAGGTTGGATACGAGCAGTTCTTC.

This clonotype was detected many times. The J gene is TRBJ2-1, the V gene TRBV6-5; weak D call: TRBD1 (5 bases). V shed 0 bases and J shed 2 bases, with 11 bases lying between them. CDR3 length equals 16 residues. Per germline, CDR1 MNHEY and CDR2 SVGAGI. CDR3 bases: TGTGCCAGCAGTTACTCAACAGGTCGGACCTACAATGAGCAGTTCTTC. Its protein is CASSYSTGRTYNEQFF.

There are many counts of this clonotype. The chain combines TRBV5-1 with TRBJ2-7; D perhaps matches TRBD2 (7 bases). CDR1 is SGHRS and CDR2 is YFSETQ in the germline V gene. Trimming shortened V by 4 bases and J by 5 bases, and 19 bases separated the two germline ends. The CDR3 is made up of 15 amino acids. CDR3 loop: CASSPRPGGGDEQYF. CDR3 nucleotides: TGCGCCAGCAGCCCCCGGCCGGGGGGCGGGGACGAGCAGTACTTC. The whole variable domain, remainder taken from reference TRBV5-1 and TRBJ2-7, is KAGVTQTPRYLIKTRGQQVTLSCSPISGHRSVSWYQQTPGQGLQFLFEYFSETQRNKGNFPGRFSGRQFSNSRSEMNVSTLELGDSALYLCASSPRPGGGDEQYFGPGTRLTVT.

The chain has TRBV5-1 and TRBJ2-7; 13 positions match TRBD2. The CDR3 spans 16 residues. Germline-derived CDR1 and CDR2 are SGHRS and YFSETQ. V was clipped by 2 bases and J by 7 bases; unmatched bases: 9. Here the CDR3 DNA reads TGCGCCAGCAGCTTTGAACTAGCGGGGGGGGCCCGGGAGCAGTACTTC. As protein: CASSFELAGGAREQYF.

This clonotype was observed many times. This chain joins TRBV2 and TRBJ2-6, with D tentatively TRBD1 (6 bases). Germline V CDR1 and CDR2: SNHLY, FYNNEI. V lost 3 bases to trimming and J lost 0 bases, with 18 bases between them. The CDR3 is 19 amino acids. For the CDR3, the DNA is TGTGCCAGCAGTGATGCCACAGGGCTTCGTAGCTCTGGGGCCAACGTCCTGACTTTC. Amino acids: CASSDATGLRSSGANVLTF. The full variable domain, with the rest looked up from reference TRBV2 and TRBJ2-6, is EPEVTQTPSHQVTQMGQEVILRCVPISNHLYFYWYRQILGQKVEFLVSFYNNEISEKSEIFDDQFSVERPDGSNFTLKIRSTKLEDSAMYFCASSDATGLRSSGANVLTFGAGSRLTVL.

This clonotype was seen many times. V is TRBV12-3 or TRBV12-4 and J is TRBJ2-3, with 11 bases matching TRBD2. Trimming took 5 bases from V and 3 from J; bases not matched to a gene: 4. The CDR3 is 15 residues long. The CDR3 sequence is CASSPRLAGTDTQYF. CDR3 DNA sequence: TGTGCCAGCAGTCCTAGACTAGCGGGGACAGATACGCAGTATTTT.